The sequence of this T cell receptor (beta chain) was determined in a study of post-analysis software for immune sequencing data. Study summary: Relapsing-remitting, secondary progressive and progressive-relapsing multiple sclerosis were all included among the disease courses. General observations from the study: Patients showed TRBV5-6, TRBV5-1 and TRBV20-1 among a few TRBV segments more frequent than in controls. Versus controls, multiple sclerosis patients showed significantly lower diversity (normalized Chao1).

On this clonotype itself: The antigen is not known.

Every TCR beta cDNA library bore unique molecular identifiers. A population of roughly 1 to 11 million T cells gave rise to 400,000 to 550,000 cDNA molecules. TCRdb ran MiXCR on the PCR reads and lists one entry per CDR3 protein. The profile shows about 460,000 distinct CDR3 sequences, roughly 45% of them singletons. This CDR3 region has 14 residues. Germline CDR1 and CDR2: MNHEY and SMNVEV (reference sequence). V was shortened by 0 bases and J by 5 bases, with 10 bases between the two germline ends. The TCR originated in a girl aged 10-17 years with multiple sclerosis. Sequenced material: blood. The chain is built from TRBV27 and TRBJ2-5; unclear D gene. This CDR3 reads CASSLSQEFETQYF. CDR3 DNA: TGTGCCAGCAGTTTATCGCAGGAGTTCGAGACCCAGTACTTC.